The 31 T cell receptor beta chains listed next were all sequenced from one sample in a study of blood T cell repertoires in COVID-19. Repertoires were generated with immunoSEQ multiplex PCR, while TCRdb's copy carries only in-frame clones and drops some. The table has around 110,000 clones, over 80% seen once. Sample: peripheral blood. The receptors were gathered from a man under 40 with acute or convalescent COVID-19.

This clone occurred a few times. The rearrangement uses TRBV30 and TRBJ1-4, with D unclear. From germline, CDR1 is GTSNPN and CDR2 SVGIG (reference sequence). This CDR3 comprises 13 residues. With 4 bases removed from V and 10 bases from J, the gap between germline ends came to 16 bases. The CDR3: CAWKWQQSGKLFF. Here the CDR3 DNA reads TGTGCCTGGAAGTGGCAGCAATCGGGAAAACTGTTTTTT.

The chain has TRBV6-4 and TRBJ2-3; 7 bases match TRBD2. The CDR3 extends over 13 amino acids. The germline V gene encodes CDR1 MRHNA and CDR2 SNTAGT. J lost 6 bases, V lost 2 bases, and 2 bases had no gene match. The CDR3 spells CASSDGGEDTQYF. In DNA form, the CDR3 reads TGTGCCAGCAGTGACGGGGGGGAGGATACGCAGTATTTT.

V and J are TRBV7-6 and TRBJ1-1; 11 nucleotides match TRBD1. This CDR3 spans 13 amino acids. V gave up 5 bases and J gave up 8 bases; unmatched junction bases: 4. CDR1 is SGHVS and CDR2 is FNYEAQ in the germline V gene. The CDR3 region has the DNA TGTGCCAGCAGCCGGGACAGGGGGTACGAAGCTTTCTTT. It translates to CASSRDRGYEAFF.

The chain has TRBV13 and TRBJ1-3, with D maybe TRBD1 (6 bases). V was shortened by 2 bases and J by 2 bases, with 7 bases between the two germline ends. Per the germline V gene, CDR1 is PRHDT and CDR2 is FYEKMQ (reference sequence). This CDR3 has 14 amino acids. CDR3 sequence (DNA): TGTGCCAGCAGCTTAAAGGGGGCTGGAAACACCATATATTTT. Its translation is CASSLKGAGNTIYF. The complete variable domain, with remaining parts taken from reference TRBV13 and TRBJ1-3, reads AAGVIQSPRHLIKEKRETATLKCYPIPRHDTVYWYQQGPGQDPQFLISFYEKMQSDKGSIPDRFSAQQFSDYHSELNMSSLELGDSALYFCASSLKGAGNTIYFGEGSWLTVV.

The rearrangement joins TRBV5-1 to TRBJ2-5; 10 bases line up with TRBD2. CDR1 SGHRS and CDR2 YFSETQ come from the germline V gene. After removal of 5 bases from V and 1 base from J, the junction contained 8 bases not matched to a gene. The CDR3 has 16 amino acids. The CDR3 loop is CASRGSERGGQETQYF. The CDR3, as DNA: TGCGCCAGCAGAGGGTCGGAGCGGGGGGGCCAAGAGACCCAGTACTTC.

V gene TRBV3-1 (or the pseudogene TRBV3-2) combines with J gene TRBJ1-5, with D perhaps matching TRBD1 (5 bases). The CDR3 is 15 amino acids. The V and J ends lost 0 bases and 6 bases respectively, with 12 bases between them. The germline gives CDR1 LGHDT, CDR2 YNNKEL (reference sequence). The CDR3 DNA reads TGTGCCAGCAGCCAAGATGTCGGGGGGATTCAGCCCCAGCATTTT. As protein: CASSQDVGGIQPQHF.

The rearrangement joins TRBV5-1 to TRBJ1-1; no clear D gene. V was shortened by 3 bases and J by 2 bases, with 17 bases between the two germline ends. This CDR3 has 16 residues. Germline V gene data show CDR1 as SGHRS and CDR2 as YFSETQ. CDR3 nucleotide sequence: TGCGCCAGCAGCTCCTCCCCCATGGTAGCCAACACTGAAGCTTTCTTT. It encodes CASSSSPMVANTEAFF.

The rearrangement joins TRBV11-2 to TRBJ1-6; 8 bases are shared with TRBD1. The CDR3 contains 15 residues. J lost 7 bases, V lost 4 bases, and 6 bases had no gene match. Per the germline V gene, CDR1 is SGHAT and CDR2 is FQNNGV. This chain's CDR3 is CASSSGTGGNSPLHF. DNA for the CDR3: TGTGCCAGCAGCTCCGGGACAGGTGGGAATTCACCCCTCCACTTT.

The chain links TRBV9 to TRBJ2-5, with TRBD2 identical over 8 bases. V was pared by 3 bases and J by 2 bases, with 6 bases of the junction left unmatched. Looked up from germline, CDR1 is SGDLS and CDR2 is YYNGEE. CDR3 length: 15 residues. CDR3 protein: CASSAPGGGQETQYF. CDR3 DNA sequence: TGTGCCAGCAGCGCCCCCGGGGGGGGTCAAGAGACCCAGTACTTC.

This clone was seen a handful of times. The chain carries TRBV12-3 or TRBV12-4 and TRBJ1-1; D not certain. The CDR3 is 13 residues long. V lost 1 base to trimming and J lost 0 bases, with 3 bases between them. This chain's CDR3 is CASSLVMNTEAFF. The CDR3 region has the DNA TGTGCCAGCAGTTTAGTAATGAACACTGAAGCTTTCTTT.

This clone was detected only a few times. The chain combines TRBV6-2 or TRBV6-3 with TRBJ2-3; 8 nucleotides align to TRBD2. The CDR3 runs to 17 residues. With V trimmed by 2 bases and J by 7 bases, 14 bases remained unmatched. Looked up from germline, CDR1 is MNHEY and CDR2 is SVGEGT. CDR3 sequence reads: CASSYGVAGNPPHTQYF. The CDR3 DNA reads TGTGCCAGCAGTTACGGGGTAGCGGGGAACCCTCCCCATACGCAGTATTTT.

This clone was seen just once. The chain couples TRBV2 to TRBJ2-7; 7 bases map to TRBD2. The CDR3 has 15 residues. V shed 6 bases, J shed 2 bases, and the junction held 10 bases outside the gene matches. Germline CDR1 is SNHLY and CDR2 is FYNNEI. The CDR3 sequence is CASRRPGGSTYEQYF. The CDR3 DNA is TGTGCCAGCAGAAGACCCGGGGGGTCAACCTACGAGCAGTACTTC.

There are a few counts of this clone. V is TRBV9 and J is TRBJ1-6, with 10 bases lining up with TRBD1. Germline CDR1 and CDR2: SGDLS and YYNGEE. Trimming at V came to 3 bases and at J to 10 bases, leaving 7 bases not matched to a gene. The CDR3 has 15 residues. The CDR3 DNA reads as TGTGCCAGCAGCGCCGGACAGGGGGTTCGATCACCCCTCCACTTT. This encodes CASSAGQGVRSPLHF.

This clone was counted between two and nine times. V is TRBV10-2 and J is TRBJ1-5; TRBD1 matches at 10 bases. The V segment lost 3 bases and the J segment 7 bases; nucleotides outside the gene matches: 9. Germline lookup yields CDR1 WSHSY and CDR2 SAAADI. The CDR3 contains 16 residues. In DNA, the CDR3 is TGCGCCAGCAGTGACTTGACAGGGGGCGCTGGGCAGCCCCAGCATTTT. This sequence encodes CASSDLTGGAGQPQHF.

The chain links TRBV7-2 to TRBJ2-3; D gene ambiguous. In germline, CDR1 is SGHTA, CDR2 FQGNSA. The CDR3 loop spans 13 amino acids. With 2 bases removed from V and 5 bases from J, the gap between germline ends came to 8 bases. This CDR3 reads CASSLTREDTQYF. Here the CDR3 DNA reads TGTGCCAGCAGCTTAACCCGAGAAGATACGCAGTATTTT.

J is TRBJ2-1 and V is TRBV9; TRBD1 is a possible D gene (5 bases). Germline-derived CDR1 and CDR2 are SGDLS and YYNGEE. This CDR3 region has 16 residues. V was cut by 0 bases and J by 5 bases, with 15 bases left in between. The CDR3 spells CASSVGSGALDNEQFF. The CDR3 DNA reads as TGTGCCAGCAGCGTAGGTTCTGGGGCCTTGGACAATGAGCAGTTCTTC. The entire variable domain, with the rest obtained from reference TRBV9 and TRBJ2-1, is as follows: DSGVTQTPKHLITATGQRVTLRCSPRSGDLSVYWYQQSLDQGLQFLIQYYNGEERAKGNILERFSAQQFPDLHSELNLSSLELGDSALYFCASSVGSGALDNEQFFGPGTRLTVL.

The chain uses TRBV6-5 and TRBJ1-2; TRBD1 matches 8 bases. This CDR3 comprises 14 residues. The V gene's germline CDR1 is MNHEY and CDR2 SVGAGI. The V gene end was trimmed by 6 bases and the J gene end by 3 bases; junction bases not matched to a gene: 6. CDR3 region: CASRTDREHYGYTF. The CDR3 DNA follows: TGTGCCAGCAGGACGGACAGGGAGCACTATGGCTACACCTTC.

This chain joins TRBV5-4 and TRBJ2-5; TRBD2 matches 12 bases. Trimming cost V 0 bases and J 3 bases; bases outside gene matches: 12. CDR1 is SGHNT and CDR2 is YYREEE in the germline V gene (reference sequence). This CDR3 is 19 amino acids long. This CDR3 reads CASSLAQLGASGREETQYF. CDR3 in DNA: TGTGCCAGCAGCTTGGCGCAATTGGGGGCTAGCGGGAGGGAAGAGACCCAGTACTTC.

This clone occurred a few times. The J gene is TRBJ2-2, the V gene TRBV6-5; D might be TRBD2 (6 bases). The V gene's germline CDR1 is MNHEY and CDR2 SVGAGI. This CDR3 contains 13 residues. V was pared by 5 bases and J by 6 bases, with 10 bases between. The CDR3 sequence is CASSPRDSGELFF. The CDR3 DNA is TGTGCCAGCAGTCCCCGGGACTCCGGGGAGCTGTTTTTT.

The V and J genes are TRBV7-2 and TRBJ2-1, with TRBD2 as a possible D gene (5 bases). The CDR3 length is 16 residues. Trimming removed 1 base at V and 2 bases at J, with 12 bases between. Germline lookup yields CDR1 SGHTA and CDR2 FQGNSA. The CDR3 DNA sequence: TGTGCCAGCAGCTTAGGTGGCCTAGCAGCCTACAATGAGCAGTTCTTC. Translating it yields CASSLGGLAAYNEQFF.

CDR3 coding DNA: TGTGCCAGCAGTTACTCGGTCCAGGGGGGAAGTGAAAAACTGTTTTTT. As protein: CASSYSVQGGSEKLFF. The rearrangement uses TRBV6-5 and TRBJ1-4; 7 positions match TRBD1. The CDR3 contains 16 residues. Germline lookup yields CDR1 MNHEY and CDR2 SVGAGI. Trimming at V came to 0 bases and at J to 7 bases, leaving 8 bases not matched to a gene.

The chain links TRBV5-5 to TRBJ2-1, with 13 nucleotides matching TRBD2. The length of the CDR3 is 15 residues. J lost 9 bases, V lost 3 bases, and 6 bases had no gene match. Germline CDR1 reads SGHKS; CDR2 reads YYEKEE (reference sequence). CDR3 amino acids: CASSSWTSGSAEQFF. The CDR3 DNA is TGTGCCAGCAGCTCTTGGACTAGCGGGAGTGCTGAGCAGTTCTTC.

The chain has TRBV10-3 and TRBJ2-1, with TRBD2 identical over 10 bases. The CDR3 contains 16 residues. V dropped 0 bases and J dropped 6; count of bases not matched to a gene: 5. The germline CDR1 and CDR2 sequences are ENHRY and SYGVKD. The CDR3 sequence is CAISESSGRPFNEQFF. The CDR3 DNA follows: TGTGCCATCAGTGAGTCTAGCGGGAGGCCATTCAATGAGCAGTTCTTC.

The chain carries TRBV14 and TRBJ2-1; D possibly corresponds to TRBD2 (6 bases). Germline assignment: CDR1 SGHDN and CDR2 FVKESK. The CDR3 contains 16 residues. Trimming cost V 2 bases and J 0 bases, with 11 bases left between them. CDR3 sequence: CASSQLGDFSYNEQFF. The DNA for the CDR3 is TGTGCCAGCAGCCAACTAGGGGACTTCTCCTACAATGAGCAGTTCTTC.

V gene TRBV11-2 combines with J gene TRBJ2-7, with 10 bases lining up with TRBD1. Germline V lookup: CDR1 SGHAT, CDR2 FQNNGV. The CDR3 is 16 amino acids. Trimming took 2 bases from V and 4 from J; bases not matched to a gene: 8. The CDR3 region has the DNA TGTGCCAGCAGCTTAACCGGGGACAGGGGCTTGTACGAGCAGTACGTC. As protein: CASSLTGDRGLYEQYV.

The chain couples TRBV20-1 to TRBJ2-3; 11 bases are a match to TRBD2. Trimming cost V 3 bases and J 6 bases; bases outside gene matches: 14. This CDR3 is built from 17 residues. The germline V gene has CDR1 DFQATT and CDR2 SNEGSKA (reference sequence). DNA of the CDR3: TGCAGTGCTAGTGGGTTAGCGGGAGGGCCTTTACCTGATACGCAGTATTTT. Amino acid sequence: CSASGLAGGPLPDTQYF.

This clone was seen once. The chain has TRBV6-5 and TRBJ2-3; a weak D match, TRBD2 (6 bases). V lost 6 bases to trimming and J lost 7 bases, with 14 bases between them. The CDR3 length is 13 residues. Germline CDR1 is MNHEY and CDR2 is SVGAGI. In DNA form, the CDR3 reads TGTGCCAGCAGCAACGGAGGGGCGAATACGCAGTATTTT. It is translated as CASSNGGANTQYF.

This chain uses TRBV7-8 with TRBJ2-7, with D possibly TRBD1 on 6 matching bases. CDR3 length equals 14 residues. Germline assignment: CDR1 SGHVS and CDR2 FQNEAQ. The V gene lost 1 base and the J gene lost 1 base, with 8 bases spanning the gap. This chain's CDR3 is CASSLGGQSYEQYF. CDR3 sequence (DNA): TGTGCCAGCAGCTTAGGGGGGCAGTCCTACGAGCAGTACTTC.

The chain uses TRBV15 and TRBJ2-5; maybe TRBD2 (6 bases). CDR1 is LNHNV, CDR2 YYDKDF, per germline (reference sequence). The CDR3 consists of 15 residues. Deletions cut 3 bases from V and 2 bases from J, with 13 bases between. CDR3 nucleotide sequence: TGTGCCACCAGCAGGCCTGGGACTGCGCAAGAGACCCAGTACTTC. Amino acid sequence: CATSRPGTAQETQYF.

The gene calls are TRBV4-1 and TRBJ1-1; D gene uncertain. CDR3 length equals 17 residues. Trimming left V 3 bases short and J 3 bases short, with 20 bases between. Germline V CDR1 and CDR2: MGHRA, YSYEKL. The CDR3 DNA follows: TGCGCCAGCAGCCAGGCACCTGGGTCGGGCGGGGACACTGAAGCTTTCTTT. Protein: CASSQAPGSGGDTEAFF.

The rearrangement links TRBV7-2 to TRBJ2-1; 12 positions match TRBD2. The V and J ends lost 4 bases and 5 bases, in that order; junction bases with no gene match: 3. CDR1 and CDR2 (germline): SGHTA, FQGNSA. The CDR3 is 15 residues long. CDR3 protein: CASSWGLAGHNEQFF. The CDR3 coding sequence is TGTGCCAGCAGCTGGGGACTAGCGGGTCACAATGAGCAGTTCTTC.